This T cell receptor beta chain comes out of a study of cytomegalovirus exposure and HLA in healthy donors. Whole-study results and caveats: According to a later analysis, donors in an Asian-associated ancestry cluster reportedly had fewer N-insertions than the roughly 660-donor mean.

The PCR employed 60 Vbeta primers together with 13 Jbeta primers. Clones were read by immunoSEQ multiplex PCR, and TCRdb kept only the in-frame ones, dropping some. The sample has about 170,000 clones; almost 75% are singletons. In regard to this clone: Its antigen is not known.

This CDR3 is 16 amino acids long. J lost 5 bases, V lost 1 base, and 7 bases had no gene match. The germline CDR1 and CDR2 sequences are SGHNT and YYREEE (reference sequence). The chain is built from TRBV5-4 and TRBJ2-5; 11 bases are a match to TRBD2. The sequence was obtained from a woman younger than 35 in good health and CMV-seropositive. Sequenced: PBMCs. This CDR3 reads CASSLYTSGGRETQYF. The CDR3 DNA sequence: TGTGCCAGCAGCTTGTATACTAGCGGGGGCCGGGAGACCCAGTACTTC.